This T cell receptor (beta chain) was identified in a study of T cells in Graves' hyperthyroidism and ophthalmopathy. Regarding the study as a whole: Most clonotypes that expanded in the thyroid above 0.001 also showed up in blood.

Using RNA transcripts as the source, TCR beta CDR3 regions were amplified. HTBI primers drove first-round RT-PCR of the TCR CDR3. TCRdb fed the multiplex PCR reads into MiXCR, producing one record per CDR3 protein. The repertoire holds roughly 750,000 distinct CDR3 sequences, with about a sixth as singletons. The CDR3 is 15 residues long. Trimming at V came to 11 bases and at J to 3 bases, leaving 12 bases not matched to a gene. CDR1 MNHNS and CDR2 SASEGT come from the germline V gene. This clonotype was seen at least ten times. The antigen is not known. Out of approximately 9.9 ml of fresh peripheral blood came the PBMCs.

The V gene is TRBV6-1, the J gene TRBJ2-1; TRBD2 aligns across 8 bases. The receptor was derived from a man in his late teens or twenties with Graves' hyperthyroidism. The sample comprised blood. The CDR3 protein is CAPRGAGEGYNEQFF. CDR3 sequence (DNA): TGTGCCCCCCGGGGAGCGGGAGAGGGCTACAATGAGCAGTTCTTC.